Sequencing of this T cell receptor (beta chain) was carried out in a study of metastatic and nonmetastatic thyroid tumors. Across the whole study: For malignant and benign thyroid patients, tumor or nodule tissue and blood were the sources whose repertoires were compared. The study's findings and limits: Benign nodules were reported to have significantly lower TCR beta diversity than malignant thyroid tumors, in blood and tumor.

This CDR3 is 17 amino acids long. Germline CDR1 is LNHDA and CDR2 is SQIVND (reference sequence). This clone showed up just a few times. The antigen is not known. A junction boundary mismatches the germline segment, possibly from a read error. Via MiXCR, TCRdb re-called the PCR reads. The sample includes 100,000 or so clones, about 15% of them seen just once. Thyroid surgery was performed in patients who had received no treatment beforehand. This receptor was taken from a female donor with papillary thyroid cancer or a benign thyroid nodule (not recorded which). Some clones in this sample may be carry-over from other donors' samples. Sequenced input: blood. The rearrangement links TRBV19 to TRBJ2-2; D is unclear. The CDR3 DNA reads TGTGCCAGTAGTATAGTGAGCGACCTGACCAACACCGCGGAGCTGTTTTTT. Translation: CASSIVSDLTNTAELFF. The complete variable domain, with remaining parts taken from reference TRBV19 and TRBJ2-2, reads DGGITQSPKYLFRKEGQNVTLSCEQNLNHDAMYWYRQDPGQGLRLIYYSQIVNDFQKGDIAEGYSVSREKKESFPLTVTSAQKNPTAFYLCASSIVSDLTNTAELFFGEGSRLTVL.